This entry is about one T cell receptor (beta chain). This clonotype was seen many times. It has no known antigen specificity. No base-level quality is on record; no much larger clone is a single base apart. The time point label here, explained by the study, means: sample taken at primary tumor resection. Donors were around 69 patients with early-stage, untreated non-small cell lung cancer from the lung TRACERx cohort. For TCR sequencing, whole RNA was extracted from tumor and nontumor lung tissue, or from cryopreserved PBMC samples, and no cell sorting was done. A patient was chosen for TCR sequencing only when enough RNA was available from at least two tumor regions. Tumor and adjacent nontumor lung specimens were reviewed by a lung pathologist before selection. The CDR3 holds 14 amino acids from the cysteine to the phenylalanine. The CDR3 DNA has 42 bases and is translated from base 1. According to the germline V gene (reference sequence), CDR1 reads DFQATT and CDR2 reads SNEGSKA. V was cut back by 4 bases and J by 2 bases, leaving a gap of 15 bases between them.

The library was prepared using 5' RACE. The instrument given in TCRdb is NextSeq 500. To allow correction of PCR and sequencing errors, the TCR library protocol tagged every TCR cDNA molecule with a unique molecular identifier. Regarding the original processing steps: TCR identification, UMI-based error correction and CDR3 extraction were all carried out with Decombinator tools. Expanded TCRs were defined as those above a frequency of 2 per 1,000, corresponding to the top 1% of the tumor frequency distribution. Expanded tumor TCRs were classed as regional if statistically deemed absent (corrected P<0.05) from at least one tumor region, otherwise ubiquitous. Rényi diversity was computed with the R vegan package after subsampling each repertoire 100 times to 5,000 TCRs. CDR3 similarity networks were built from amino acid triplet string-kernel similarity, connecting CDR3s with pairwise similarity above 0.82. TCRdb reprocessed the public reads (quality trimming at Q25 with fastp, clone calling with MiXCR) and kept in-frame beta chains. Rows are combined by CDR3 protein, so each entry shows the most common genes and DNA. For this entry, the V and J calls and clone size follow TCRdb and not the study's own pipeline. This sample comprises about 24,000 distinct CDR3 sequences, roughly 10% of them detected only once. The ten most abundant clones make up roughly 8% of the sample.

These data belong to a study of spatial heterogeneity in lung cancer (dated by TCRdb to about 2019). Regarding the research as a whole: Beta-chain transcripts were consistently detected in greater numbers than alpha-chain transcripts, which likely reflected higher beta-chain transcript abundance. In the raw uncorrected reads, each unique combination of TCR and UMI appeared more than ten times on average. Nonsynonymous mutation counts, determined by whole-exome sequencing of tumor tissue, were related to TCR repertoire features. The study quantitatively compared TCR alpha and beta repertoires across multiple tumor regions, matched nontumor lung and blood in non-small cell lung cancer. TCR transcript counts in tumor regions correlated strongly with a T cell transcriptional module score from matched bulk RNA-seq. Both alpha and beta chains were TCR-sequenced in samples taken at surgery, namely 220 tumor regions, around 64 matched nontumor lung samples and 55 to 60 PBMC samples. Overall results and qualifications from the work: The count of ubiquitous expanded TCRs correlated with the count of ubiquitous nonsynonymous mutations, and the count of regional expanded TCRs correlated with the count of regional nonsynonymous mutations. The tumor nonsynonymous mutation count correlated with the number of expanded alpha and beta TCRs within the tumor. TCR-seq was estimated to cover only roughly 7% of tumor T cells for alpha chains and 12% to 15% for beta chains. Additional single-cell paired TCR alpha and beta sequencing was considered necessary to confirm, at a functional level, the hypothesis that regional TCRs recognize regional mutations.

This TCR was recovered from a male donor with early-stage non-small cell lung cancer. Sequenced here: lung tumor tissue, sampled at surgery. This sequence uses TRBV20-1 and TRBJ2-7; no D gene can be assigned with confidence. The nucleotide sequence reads TGCAGTGCTAAAAGTGCGGTGGGCGCCTACGAGCAGTACTTC. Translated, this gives CSAKSAVGAYEQYF.